This T cell receptor (beta chain) was profiled in a study of CD8 T cells in ankylosing spondylitis. Findings and limits, study-wide: Peripheral blood held disease-linked clones only at relatively low frequency, and these were CD8+. Significant enrichment of disease-linked clones was reported in matched ankylosing spondylitis synovial fluid.

The CDR3 extends over 15 amino acids. Germline V CDR1 and CDR2: ENHRY, SYGVKD. Deletions cut 3 bases from V and 4 bases from J, with 13 bases between. MiXCR, applied by TCRdb to the 5' RACE reads, yields one record per CDR3 protein. The repertoire holds some 270,000 distinct CDR3 sequences, 32% seen once, with about 4.2% in the top ten. This clonotype was detected only a few times. Its antigen remains unidentified. J is TRBJ1-5 and V is TRBV10-3; D ambiguous. The sequenced sample was blood, either unsorted or a sorted T cell fraction (not recorded which). The clonotype was recovered from a male donor with ankylosing spondylitis or in good health (not recorded which). The CDR3 spells CAISDIPPPNQPQHF. CDR3 sequence (DNA): TGTGCCATCAGTGATATCCCACCACCAAATCAGCCCCAGCATTTT.